What follows describes a single TCR beta chain. The sample is drawn from a study of blood T cell repertoires in COVID-19. The V gene's germline CDR1 is MGHRA and CDR2 YSYEKL. Trimming removed 2 bases from V and 4 bases from J; junction bases left unmatched: 10. CDR3 length: 17 residues. Profiled with immunoSEQ multiplex PCR; TCRdb holds only in-frame clones, not every one. Among roughly 450,000 clones listed, about 90% were seen once. Cohort 3 recovered donors had two negative PCRs, clearance, or symptom resolution. The receptor comes from a man aged 18 to 30 who had recovered from COVID-19. The material sequenced was PBMCs or T cells enriched from blood (not recorded which). This sequence joins TRBV4-1 and TRBJ2-1; TRBD2 agrees at 8 bases. CDR3 nucleotides: TGCGCCAGCAGCCAACAACCGGGCGGGGGGCTTTACAATGAGCAGTTCTTC. This gives the protein CASSQQPGGGLYNEQFF.